This T cell receptor beta chain was captured by sequencing in a study of CD8+ T cells in alopecia areata (dated by TCRdb to the late 2010s). For the study in its entirety: The treated patients, all with moderate-to-severe alopecia areata, were enrolled in an open-label pilot trial of oral tofacitinib given at 5 to 10 mg twice daily. Tofacitinib was given for 6 to 18 months, followed by 6 months of follow-up off drug to assess delayed response and recurrence. The SALT score, which quantifies the percentage of affected scalp surface area, was used to measure disease severity in treated patients. High-throughput TCRbeta sequencing was used to examine T cell clonal expansion in alopecia areata in both the C3H/HeJ mouse model and human patients. Scalp tissue and sorted CD4+ and CD8+ peripheral blood T cells from patchy and totalis/universalis alopecia areata patients and from healthy controls were covered by human TCRbeta sequencing. Biopsies were taken from tofacitinib-treated patients at baseline and again at 4 and 24 weeks into treatment, and several of those patients also had a later scalp biopsy. Clonality in the scalp was compared among normal scalp (n=4), patchy alopecia areata scalp (n=8), and alopecia totalis/universalis scalp (n=8). The RNA source kit depended on sample type: the PAXgene miRNA kit for fixed scalp, the miRNeasy kit for PBMCs, and the RNeasy kit for mouse skin. Amplification of TCRbeta CDR3 regions was done by immunoSEQ multiplex PCR using 35 Vbeta forward primers and 13 Jbeta reverse primers. The full study reports these points: During tofacitinib treatment, many expanded lesional clones remained in scalp and blood, and this persistence may partly explain relapse after treatment is stopped. The treated cohort was small, with a single nonresponder, so links between baseline CD8+ expansion and response need larger studies. Scalp clonality and the number of expanded CD8+ clones among the top 100 scalp clones were significantly decreased by tofacitinib. Higher clonality and more expanded CD8+ clones were observed in lesional scalp than in normal scalp, particularly in alopecia totalis/universalis, a finding suggestive of antigenic drive. Resident alphabeta T cells in normal human skin are also sequenced, complicating scalp TCR repertoire analysis, unlike mouse skin dominated by gammadelta T cells. Shared TCR sequences between patients were less evident than in mice, which may be partly attributable to HLA diversity in the patient population.

Libraries came from the immunoSEQ multiplex PCR assay. For TCR sequencing, RNA was extracted from every sample and reverse transcribed into cDNA to serve as template. First-strand cDNA was synthesized using SuperScript III with a 2:1 mix of oligo-dT and random hexamers. Amplification bias was assessed with a synthetic immune receptor repertoire, and residual bias was removed computationally. The study's processing was this. Raw reads were preprocessed to remove errors, and CDR3 was defined according to IMGT conventions as the region from the conserved cysteine to phenylalanine. To get clonality, Shannon entropy was normalized by log2 of the number of productive unique TCRs and the result was subtracted from 1. Whether each scalp clone was CD4 or CD8 was inferred by checking scalp TCRbeta sequences against the CD4 and CD8 repertoires from sorted blood. Sourced from immuneACCESS, this table was stored by TCRdb with only in-frame sequences that have V and J called. A share of the clones is absent; for the studies checked, an unresolved V gene accounts for under half, and the remainder has no known explanation. V and J calls and clone size are those listed in that table; D and trimming were worked out from the DNA. The sample table holds 270,000 or so clones, of which roughly 64% were seen once. The ten largest clones take up approximately 1.8% of the sample.

Turning to this clone: Its target antigen remains unknown. Base qualities are missing; no much larger clone stands one base away.

Sample time point, as interpreted from the label and publication: roughly 24 weeks on oral tofacitinib. This specimen's treatment or condition label, per the study, means: oral pan-JAK inhibitor, 5-10 mg twice daily. Lesional scalp punch biopsies and peripheral blood were obtained from alopecia areata patients. PBMCs were isolated by density centrifugation and stained for CD3, CD4 and CD8, and CD4+ and CD8+ T cells were sorted on a FACSAria. Sample: CD4+ T cells sorted from blood, taken at week 24, from a patient treated with tofacitinib. This TCR came from a human donor with alopecia areata.

The nucleotide sequence is TGTGCTAGTGGTTTATCAGGGGATAATTCACCCCTCCACTTT. It codes for CASGLSGDNSPLHF. The chain employs TRBV12-5 and TRBJ1-6, with a tentative D gene TRBD1 over 6 matching bases. Cut back by 3 bases and 5 bases, the V and J ends lie 8 bases apart. The germline V gene yields LGHNT for CDR1 and FRNRAP for CDR2. The CDR3 goes from the cysteine to the phenylalanine over 14 residues. The only DNA kept is the CDR3, 42 bases in frame from the first base.